Listed here are 16 T cell receptor beta chains from one sample, sequenced in a study of PD-1 blockade in classical Hodgkin lymphoma. Stated time point: cycle 4 day 1 (C4D1), after less than 7 weeks of nivolumab. Every patient relapsed after autologous stem cell transplantation, and brentuximab vedotin exposure varied. Some clones are missing from TCRdb's copy, which holds only in-frame ones; the method was immunoSEQ multiplex PCR. The sample lists just under 65,000 clones, more than 80% occurring once. The material sequenced was peripheral blood mononuclear cells (PBMCs), taken before the fourth cycle of nivolumab. These receptors all stem from a human donor with classical Hodgkin lymphoma.

The V call is TRBV2, the J call TRBJ1-6; tentatively, D is TRBD1 (5 bases). V was shortened by 7 bases and J by 6 bases, with 13 bases between the two germline ends. The CDR3 is made up of 14 amino acids. Germline CDR1 is SNHLY and CDR2 is FYNNEI. CDR3 DNA: TGTGCCAGCACGGGAGGTGGGGCTAATTCACCCCTCCACTTT. It translates to CASTGGGANSPLHF.

CDR3 DNA: TGTGCCAGTAGTATGGACCGGGACAGGGTCCGCAATGAGCAGTTCTTC. It yields the protein CASSMDRDRVRNEQFF. The chain uses TRBV19 and TRBJ2-1; TRBD1 agrees at 9 bases. The CDR3 runs to 16 residues. J lost 6 bases, V lost 3 bases, and 9 bases had no gene match. Germline assignment: CDR1 LNHDA and CDR2 SQIVND (reference sequence).

This chain links TRBV28 with TRBJ2-7, with D possibly being TRBD1 (6 bases). There are 16 residues in the CDR3. Germline lookup yields CDR1 MDHEN and CDR2 SYDVKM. Trimming pared 5 bases from V and 2 bases from J, leaving 19 bases between. CDR3: CASSPTPWGHPYEQYF. For the CDR3, the DNA is TGTGCCAGCAGTCCAACCCCTTGGGGGCATCCCTACGAGCAGTACTTC.

CDR3 in amino acids: CASSSPGLVETQYF. DNA for the CDR3: TGTGCCAGCAGTTCTCCGGGACTAGTCGAGACCCAGTACTTC. The chain recombines TRBV6-6 with TRBJ2-5, with 8 bases lining up with TRBD2. Germline V CDR1 and CDR2: MNHNY, SVGAGI (reference sequence). V lost 4 bases, J lost 5 bases, and 6 bases stayed unmatched. This CDR3 contains 14 residues.

This chain joins TRBV27 and TRBJ2-7, with 11 bases identical to TRBD2. V gave up 7 bases and J gave up 2 bases; unmatched junction bases: 19. Per the germline V gene, CDR1 is MNHEY and CDR2 is SMNVEV (reference sequence). There are 19 residues in the CDR3. Here the CDR3 DNA reads TGTGCCAGCAACCGCCGGTGCGCAACTAGCGGGAGCTCCACCTACGAGCAGTACTTC. The encoded protein is CASNRRCATSGSSTYEQYF.

The CDR3 region has the DNA TGTGCCAGCAGCGCCCAAATTGGGGGAGAGACCCAGTACTTC. Its translation is CASSAQIGGETQYF. J is TRBJ2-5 and V is TRBV7-6, with D possibly called TRBD1 or TRBD2 (5 bases each). Trimming stripped 5 bases from V and 4 bases from J, with 14 bases between. The CDR3 contains 14 residues. The germline V gene encodes CDR1 SGHVS and CDR2 FNYEAQ.

V and J are TRBV10-2 and TRBJ2-1; tentative D call: TRBD1 (5 bases). The CDR3 consists of 19 residues. V dropped 10 bases and J dropped 10 bases, with 38 bases sitting between them. Germline V gives CDR1 WSHSY, CDR2 SAAADI. The CDR3 reads CATHPPLVTRHRAKGEQFF. CDR3 sequence (DNA): TGCGCCACCCACCCCCCATTGGTCACAAGACATCGGGCTAAGGGGGAGCAGTTCTTC.

The rearrangement links TRBV6-1 to TRBJ2-4; unclear D gene. Trimming took 2 bases from V and 6 from J, leaving 17 bases between them. Germline assignment: CDR1 MNHNS and CDR2 SASEGT. This CDR3 is built from 16 residues. The CDR3: CASSERNLLGLNIQYF. CDR3 DNA sequence: TGTGCCAGCAGTGAAAGAAACCTTTTGGGCCTAAACATTCAGTACTTC.

This clone has just one count. V and J are TRBV2 and TRBJ2-1; 14 bases map to TRBD2. V lost 3 bases to trimming and J lost 7 bases; unmatched junction nucleotides: 5. CDR3 length: 16 amino acids. Germline CDR1 and CDR2: SNHLY and FYNNEI. The CDR3 loop is CASSDGTSGSKNEQFF. CDR3 DNA sequence: TGTGCCAGCAGTGACGGGACTAGCGGGAGCAAGAATGAGCAGTTCTTC.

This clone was seen just once. This sequence joins TRBV27 and TRBJ1-1; TRBD1 matches at 7 bases. Germline CDR1 is MNHEY and CDR2 is SMNVEV (reference sequence). This CDR3 contains 16 residues. Losses at the gene ends were 5 bases for V and 4 bases for J; bases not matched to a gene: 13. This CDR3 reads CASSQRTGRLVTEAFF. In DNA form, the CDR3 reads TGTGCCAGCAGTCAACGGACAGGTCGGTTGGTCACTGAAGCTTTCTTT.

This chain joins TRBV29-1 and TRBJ2-7; 15 bases match TRBD2. The CDR3 sequence is 17 residues long. V lost 2 bases and J lost 6; bases outside the gene matches: 11. Looked up from germline, CDR1 is SQVTM and CDR2 is ANQGSEA. CDR3 sequence: CSVETRGTSGGLVEQYF. The CDR3, as DNA: TGCAGCGTTGAAACCCGGGGGACTAGCGGGGGGCTTGTCGAGCAGTACTTC.

This sequence joins TRBV20-1 and TRBJ2-3; D not certain. The CDR3 contains 10 residues. Per germline, CDR1 DFQATT and CDR2 SNEGSKA (reference sequence). V lost 1 base to trimming and J lost 4 bases, with 0 bases between them. The CDR3: CSARADTQYF. CDR3 bases: TGCAGTGCTAGAGCAGATACGCAGTATTTT.

The V gene is TRBV7-2, the J gene TRBJ2-7, with 9 nucleotides matching TRBD1. The ends lost 5 bases at V and 4 bases at J; junction bases unmatched: 9. The CDR3 extends over 15 amino acids. Germline lookup yields CDR1 SGHTA and CDR2 FQGNSA. CDR3 coding DNA: TGTGCCAGCAGCGCACAGGGGGCTGGGAATTACGAGCAGTACTTC. Amino acid sequence: CASSAQGAGNYEQYF. Supplemented by reference TRBV7-2 and TRBJ2-7, the full variable domain reads GAGVSQSPSNKVTEKGKDVELRCDPISGHTALYWYRQSLGQGLEFLIYFQGNSAPDKSGLPSDRFSAERTGGSVSTLTIQRTQQEDSAVYLCASSAQGAGNYEQYFGPGTRLTVT.

The V and J genes are TRBV4-2 and TRBJ2-7; 10 bases are shared with TRBD1. Per germline, CDR1 LGHNA and CDR2 YNFKEQ. The CDR3 covers 15 residues. Trimming cost V 2 bases and J 3 bases; bases outside gene matches: 4. DNA for the CDR3: TGTGCCAGCAGCCAAAGGGGACAGGGGAGCTACGAGCAGTACTTC. This translates into CASSQRGQGSYEQYF.

The chain couples TRBV27 to TRBJ2-7; D remains ambiguous. Trimming left V 0 bases short and J 4 bases short, with 25 bases between. The CDR3 is 19 amino acids. Germline CDR1 reads MNHEY; CDR2 reads SMNVEV (reference sequence). CDR3 coding DNA: TGTGCCAGCAGTTTATCGCGGCCCTCGGGCAGGTCCATTGGGTACGAGCAGTACTTC. Protein sequence: CASSLSRPSGRSIGYEQYF.

The chain carries TRBV18 and TRBJ1-5; 9 positions match TRBD1. CDR1 and CDR2 (germline): KGHSH, LQKENI. This CDR3 contains 16 residues. V was clipped by 5 bases and J by 5 bases; unmatched bases: 10. The CDR3 loop reads CASSAAGTGWYQPQHF. The CDR3 DNA reads as TGTGCCAGCTCAGCCGCCGGGACAGGGTGGTATCAGCCCCAGCATTTT.